The rows below give T cell receptor beta chains drawn from one sample of a study of regulatory T cells in long-lasting Graves disease. A single record per CDR3 protein comes from TCRdb applying MiXCR to the multiplex PCR reads. The sample holds 700,000 or so distinct CDR3 sequences; about 30% are singletons and the top ten take under 55%. Specimen: peripheral blood mononuclear cells (PBMCs), collected when the disease was refractory, from a patient treated with antithyroid drugs. These receptors all come from a female donor with Graves disease. CDR3s include the opening cysteine and the closing phenylalanine or tryptophan. D genes are given only for firm matches. Clone size is given for some rows only: seen once, a few or many times, or a class if the clone is expanded.

clone size: NA; D gene: NA; V gene: TRBV30; J gene: TRBJ2-5; CDR3 protein: CAWSPRVIETQYF; CDR3 DNA: TGTGCCTGGAGCCCTCGGGTGATAGAGACCCAGTACTTC
clone size: many; D gene: NA; V gene: TRBV28; J gene: TRBJ2-7; CDR3 protein: CASSFPSSYEQYF; CDR3 DNA: TGTGCCAGCAGTTTTCCCAGCTCCTACGAGCAGTACTTC
clone size: few; D gene: NA; V gene: TRBV27; J gene: TRBJ1-4; CDR3 protein: CASRSALGSNEKLFF; CDR3 DNA: TGTGCCAGCAGATCTGCGCTGGGGAGTAATGAAAAACTGTTTTTT
clone size: NA; D gene: TRBD1; V gene: TRBV29-1; J gene: TRBJ1-1; CDR3 protein: CSVSGWLEGTANTEAFF; CDR3 DNA: TGCAGCGTTTCAGGTTGGTTGGAAGGGACAGCGAACACTGAAGCTTTCTTT
clone size: many; D gene: NA; V gene: TRBV7-2; J gene: TRBJ2-5; CDR3 protein: CASSLVLIGAETQYF; CDR3 DNA: TGTGCCAGCAGCTTAGTCCTGATCGGAGCAGAGACCCAGTACTTC
clone size: once; D gene: NA; V gene: TRBV7-9; J gene: TRBJ2-5; CDR3 protein: CASRRGIATIFQETQYF; CDR3 DNA: TGTGCCAGCAGGAGGGGGATCGCCACAATTTTCCAAGAGACCCAGTACTTC
clone size: NA; D gene: NA; V gene: TRBV29-1; J gene: TRBJ1-1; CDR3 protein: CGGTEAFF; CDR3 DNA: TGCGGGGGAACTGAAGCTTTCTTT
clone size: NA; D gene: NA; V gene: TRBV10-3; J gene: TRBJ1-4; CDR3 protein: CAISDRGGPEKLFF; CDR3 DNA: TGTGCCATCAGTGACCGGGGGGGTCCGGAAAAACTGTTTTTT
clone size: NA; D gene: TRBD1; V gene: TRBV7-9; J gene: TRBJ1-1; CDR3 protein: CASSLVNRGPSDTEAFF; CDR3 DNA: TGTGCCAGCAGCTTAGTCAACAGGGGGCCTTCGGACACTGAAGCTTTCTTT
clone size: NA; D gene: NA; V gene: TRBV5-1; J gene: TRBJ1-2; CDR3 protein: CASSNDGDHRAF; CDR3 DNA: TGCGCCAGCAGCAACGACGGGGATCACCGCGCCTTC
clone size: few; D gene: NA; V gene: TRBV7-2; J gene: TRBJ2-7; CDR3 protein: CASSIWGYEQYF; CDR3 DNA: TGTGCCAGCAGCATTTGGGGGTACGAGCAGTACTTC
clone size: NA; D gene: NA; V gene: TRBV18; J gene: TRBJ2-5; CDR3 protein: CASSPPAAETQYF; CDR3 DNA: TGTGCCAGCTCACCACCCGCAGCGGAGACCCAGTACTTC
clone size: many; D gene: NA; V gene: TRBV18; J gene: TRBJ2-5; CDR3 protein: CASSPPNTQETQYF; CDR3 DNA: TGTGCCAGCTCACCACCGAACACCCAAGAGACCCAGTACTTC
clone size: NA; D gene: NA; V gene: TRBV19; J gene: TRBJ1-4; CDR3 protein: CASRPGSSNEKLFF; CDR3 DNA: TGTGCCAGTAGACCCGGGTCTTCTAATGAAAAACTGTTTTTT
clone size: few; D gene: NA; V gene: TRBV7-2; J gene: TRBJ2-5; CDR3 protein: CASSLGKRADQETQYF; CDR3 DNA: TGTGCCAGCAGCTTAGGGAAGCGGGCCGACCAAGAGACCCAGTACTTC
clone size: NA; D gene: NA; V gene: TRBV29-1; J gene: TRBJ1-2; CDR3 protein: CSGEMSYGYTF; CDR3 DNA: TGCAGTGGTGAGATGTCCTATGGCTACACCTTC
clone size: NA; D gene: TRBD1; V gene: TRBV3-1; J gene: TRBJ2-7; CDR3 protein: CASSQVTGGHEQYF; CDR3 DNA: TGTGCCAGCAGCCAAGTAACAGGGGGCCACGAGCAGTACTTC
clone size: NA; D gene: NA; V gene: TRBV20-1; J gene: TRBJ1-1; CDR3 protein: CSASPSGLVVPNTEAFF; CDR3 DNA: TGCAGTGCTTCACCCTCAGGGCTTGTGGTCCCGAACACTGAAGCTTTCTTT
clone size: few; D gene: TRBD1; V gene: TRBV19; J gene: TRBJ1-4; CDR3 protein: CASSIDFRDSATTNEKLFF; CDR3 DNA: TGTGCCAGTAGTATAGATTTCCGGGACAGCGCTACAACTAATGAAAAACTGTTTTTT
clone size: few; D gene: TRBD1; V gene: TRBV30; J gene: TRBJ1-1; CDR3 protein: CAWSTGGKNTEAFF; CDR3 DNA: TGTGCCTGGAGCACAGGGGGCAAGAACACTGAAGCTTTCTTT
clone size: NA; D gene: TRBD1; V gene: TRBV18; J gene: TRBJ1-2; CDR3 protein: CASSPFSGQANYGYTF; CDR3 DNA: TGTGCCAGCTCACCATTTTCGGGACAGGCTAACTATGGCTACACCTTC
clone size: few; D gene: NA; V gene: TRBV6-1; J gene: TRBJ1-5; CDR3 protein: CASTTGGLGNQPQHF; CDR3 DNA: TGTGCCAGCACCACCGGTGGTCTCGGAAATCAGCCCCAGCATTTT
clone size: NA; D gene: TRBD1; V gene: TRBV19; J gene: TRBJ1-1; CDR3 protein: CASSPGQGGSRAFF; CDR3 DNA: TGTGCCAGTAGTCCCGGACAGGGAGGCTCCCGAGCTTTCTTT
clone size: NA; D gene: NA; V gene: TRBV27; J gene: TRBJ1-2; CDR3 protein: CASRGYNYGYTF; CDR3 DNA: TGTGCCAGTCGCGGGTATAACTATGGCTACACCTTC
clone size: NA; D gene: TRBD1; V gene: TRBV29-1; J gene: TRBJ1-2; CDR3 protein: CSVEKDRGHLYGYTF; CDR3 DNA: TGCAGCGTTGAAAAAGACAGGGGGCATCTATATGGCTACACCTTC
clone size: many; D gene: NA; V gene: TRBV2; J gene: TRBJ1-6; CDR3 protein: CASTRNRVLGSPLHF; CDR3 DNA: TGTGCCAGCACCAGAAACAGGGTTCTTGGTTCACCCCTCCACTTT
clone size: NA; D gene: NA; V gene: TRBV7-9; J gene: TRBJ2-7; CDR3 protein: CASSLVSGAESYEQYF; CDR3 DNA: TGTGCCAGCAGCTTAGTGTCGGGGGCGGAGTCCTACGAGCAGTACTTC
clone size: NA; D gene: NA; V gene: TRBV5-1; J gene: TRBJ2-1; CDR3 protein: CASSPSLSSYNEQFF; CDR3 DNA: TGCGCCAGCAGCCCCAGCCTGAGCTCCTACAATGAGCAGTTCTTC
clone size: many; D gene: TRBD1; V gene: TRBV6-2/TRBV6-3; J gene: TRBJ1-1; CDR3 protein: CASSHSPTTGSNTEAFF; CDR3 DNA: TGTGCCAGCAGTCACTCTCCCACGACAGGGTCTAACACTGAAGCTTTCTTT
clone size: many; D gene: NA; V gene: TRBV6-5; J gene: TRBJ1-1; CDR3 protein: CASSSARGGTEAFF; CDR3 DNA: TGTGCCAGCAGTTCCGCGAGGGGTGGCACTGAAGCTTTCTTT
clone size: NA; D gene: NA; V gene: TRBV6-2/TRBV6-3; J gene: TRBJ2-1; CDR3 protein: CASRPGSEGNEQFF; CDR3 DNA: TGTGCCAGCAGACCCGGGAGCGAGGGCAATGAGCAGTTCTTC
clone size: once; D gene: NA; V gene: TRBV7-3; J gene: TRBJ2-7; CDR3 protein: CASSLRGSDSYEQYF; CDR3 DNA: TGTGCCAGCAGCTTAAGGGGTAGCGACTCCTACGAGCAGTACTTC
clone size: few; D gene: NA; V gene: TRBV12-3/TRBV12-4; J gene: TRBJ1-5; CDR3 protein: CASSFAGDSNQPQHF; CDR3 DNA: TGTGCCAGCAGTTTTGCAGGCGATAGCAATCAGCCCCAGCATTTT
clone size: NA; D gene: NA; V gene: TRBV27; J gene: TRBJ2-6; CDR3 protein: CASSSDVPSGANVLTF; CDR3 DNA: TGTGCCAGCAGTTCCGACGTACCCTCTGGGGCCAACGTCCTGACTTTC
clone size: many; D gene: TRBD2; V gene: TRBV11-3; J gene: TRBJ2-7; CDR3 protein: CASSPRTSGRPDF; CDR3 DNA: TGTGCCAGCAGCCCAAGGACTAGCGGGAGACCAGACTTC
clone size: many; D gene: NA; V gene: TRBV6-1; J gene: TRBJ2-7; CDR3 protein: CASSSSGTNYEQYF; CDR3 DNA: TGTGCCAGCAGCTCCTCTGGGACAAACTACGAGCAGTACTTC
clone size: many; D gene: NA; V gene: TRBV10-2; J gene: TRBJ1-1; CDR3 protein: CATRTVNSEAFF; CDR3 DNA: TGCGCCACCCGGACGGTGAACTCTGAAGCTTTCTTT
clone size: NA; D gene: NA; V gene: TRBV12-3/TRBV12-4; J gene: TRBJ1-1; CDR3 protein: CASSQKATTEAFF; CDR3 DNA: TGTGCCAGCAGTCAAAAGGCGACTACTGAAGCTTTCTTT
clone size: NA; D gene: TRBD1; V gene: TRBV19; J gene: TRBJ1-2; CDR3 protein: CASSPQDRGSYGYTF; CDR3 DNA: TGTGCCAGTAGTCCCCAGGACAGGGGGAGCTATGGCTACACCTTC
clone size: few; D gene: TRBD1; V gene: TRBV20-1; J gene: TRBJ1-1; CDR3 protein: CSARDRQAGGSNTEAFF; CDR3 DNA: TGCAGTGCTAGAGATCGTCAGGCAGGGGGTTCAAACACTGAAGCTTTCTTT
clone size: NA; D gene: NA; V gene: TRBV7-9; J gene: TRBJ2-5; CDR3 protein: CASSFSLGETQYF; CDR3 DNA: TGTGCCAGCAGCTTCTCACTAGGGGAGACCCAGTACTTC
clone size: NA; D gene: NA; V gene: TRBV3-1; J gene: TRBJ1-1; CDR3 protein: CASSARDLRNTEAFF; CDR3 DNA: TGTGCCAGCAGCGCCCGGGACTTAAGAAACACTGAAGCTTTCTTT
clone size: few; D gene: NA; V gene: TRBV6-2/TRBV6-3; J gene: TRBJ1-1; CDR3 protein: CASSYSGLSAKGTEAFF; CDR3 DNA: TGTGCCAGCAGTTACTCTGGTTTATCGGCGAAGGGCACTGAAGCTTTCTTT
clone size: many; D gene: TRBD2; V gene: TRBV5-1; J gene: TRBJ2-5; CDR3 protein: CASSLTSGRQETQYF; CDR3 DNA: TGCGCCAGCAGCTTGACTAGCGGGAGGCAAGAGACCCAGTACTTC
clone size: few; D gene: TRBD2; V gene: TRBV6-2/TRBV6-3; J gene: TRBJ2-7; CDR3 protein: CASSEKGLAGDEQYF; CDR3 DNA: TGTGCCAGCAGTGAAAAGGGACTAGCGGGAGACGAGCAGTACTTC
clone size: few; D gene: TRBD2; V gene: TRBV2; J gene: TRBJ2-5; CDR3 protein: CASSEREAQYF; CDR3 DNA: TGTGCCAGCAGTGAACGGGAGGCCCAGTACTTC
clone size: many; D gene: NA; V gene: TRBV2; J gene: TRBJ1-1; CDR3 protein: CAMWRGSNTEAFF; CDR3 DNA: TGTGCCATGTGGAGGGGAAGCAACACTGAAGCTTTCTTT
clone size: few; D gene: NA; V gene: TRBV9; J gene: TRBJ1-2; CDR3 protein: CASSGSGQRNYGYTF; CDR3 DNA: TGTGCCAGCAGCGGGTCGGGGCAGAGGAACTATGGCTACACCTTC
clone size: NA; D gene: TRBD1; V gene: TRBV28; J gene: TRBJ1-2; CDR3 protein: CASSLFNTGGADGYTF; CDR3 DNA: TGTGCCAGCAGTTTGTTTAATACAGGGGGCGCAGATGGCTACACCTTC
clone size: NA; D gene: NA; V gene: TRBV6-1; J gene: TRBJ1-4; CDR3 protein: CASSYVATNEKLFF; CDR3 DNA: TGTGCCAGCAGTTACGTTGCAACTAATGAAAAACTGTTTTTT
clone size: many; D gene: NA; V gene: TRBV28; J gene: TRBJ1-2; CDR3 protein: CASSVFRQGRGYTF; CDR3 DNA: TGTGCCAGCAGTGTATTTCGGCAGGGGAGAGGCTACACCTTC